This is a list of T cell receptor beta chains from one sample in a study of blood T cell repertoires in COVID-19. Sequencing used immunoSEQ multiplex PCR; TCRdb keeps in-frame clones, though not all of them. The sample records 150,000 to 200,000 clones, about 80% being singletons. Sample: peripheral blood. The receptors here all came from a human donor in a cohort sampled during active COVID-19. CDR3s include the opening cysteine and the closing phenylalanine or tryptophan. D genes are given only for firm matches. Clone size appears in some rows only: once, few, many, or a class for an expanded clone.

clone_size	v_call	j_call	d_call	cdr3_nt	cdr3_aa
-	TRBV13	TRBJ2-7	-	TGTGCCAGCAGCTTAGGGGGACTTACCTACGAGCAGTACTTC	CASSLGGLTYEQYF
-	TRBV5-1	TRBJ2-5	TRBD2	TGCGCCAGCAGCTTGGGACTAGCGGGGGGTGGCGAGACCCAGTACTTC	CASSLGLAGGGETQYF
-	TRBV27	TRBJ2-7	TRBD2	TGTGCCAGCGGACTAGCGGGGGCCTTTTACGAGCAGTACTTC	CASGLAGAFYEQYF
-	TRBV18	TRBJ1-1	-	TGTGCCAGCTCACTACAGGAAGTCGCTGAAGCTTTCTTT	CASSLQEVAEAFF
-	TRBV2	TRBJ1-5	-	TGTGCCAGCAGTGCGCTGACAGATAGCAATCAGCCCCAGCATTTT	CASSALTDSNQPQHF
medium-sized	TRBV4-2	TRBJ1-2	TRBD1	TGTGCCAGCAGCCAAGGGACAGGCCTTAGGGATGGCTACACCTTC	CASSQGTGLRDGYTF
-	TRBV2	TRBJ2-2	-	TGTGCCAGCAGAATAGCGGAGGGCGGGGAGCTGTTTTTT	CASRIAEGGELFF
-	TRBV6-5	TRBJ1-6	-	TGTGCCAGCACCCCGAGCTCCTATAATTCACCCCTCCACTTT	CASTPSSYNSPLHF
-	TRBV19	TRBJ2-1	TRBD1	TGTGCCAGTAGTATAATGGGACAGGGTCGAAATGAGCAGTTCTTC	CASSIMGQGRNEQFF
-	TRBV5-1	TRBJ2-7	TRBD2	TGCGCCAGCAGCTTGGCCGGAGCGGGGGGGCGTAGCCACGAGCAGTACTTC	CASSLAGAGGRSHEQYF
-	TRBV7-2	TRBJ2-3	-	TGTGCCAGCAGCCCCTCGAGCGGGCTTTGGAATACGCAGTATTTT	CASSPSSGLWNTQYF
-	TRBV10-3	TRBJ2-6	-	TGTGCCGCCCGTCAGGGTCCTGGGGCCAACGTCCTGACTTTC	CAARQGPGANVLTF
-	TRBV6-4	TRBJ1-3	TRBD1	TGTGCCAGCAGCGTATTTTACAGGGGAAAGACAAACACCATATATTTT	CASSVFYRGKTNTIYF
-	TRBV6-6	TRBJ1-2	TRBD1	TGTGCCAGCAGTGACTCTACCGGGACAGGCAACTATGGCTACACCTTC	CASSDSTGTGNYGYTF
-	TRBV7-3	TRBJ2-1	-	TGTGCCAGCAGCTTAGGAGGGGGGGCCCACAATGAGCAGTTCTTC	CASSLGGGAHNEQFF
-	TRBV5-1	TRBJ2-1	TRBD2	TGCGCCAGCAGCTTGGAGGAGGGACTAACCTACAATGAGCAGTTCTTC	CASSLEEGLTYNEQFF
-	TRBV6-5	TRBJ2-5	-	TGTGCCAGCAGTTACGAGTCGCGGGGGCCCCAGTACTTC	CASSYESRGPQYF
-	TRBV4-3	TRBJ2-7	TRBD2	TGCGCCAGCAGCCTCGCAGGCGGGGGTACCTACGAGCAGTACTTC	CASSLAGGGTYEQYF
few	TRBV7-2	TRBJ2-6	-	TGTGCCAGCAGCCCGGGACTGGGAAGCTCTGGGGCCAACGTCCTGACTTTC	CASSPGLGSSGANVLTF
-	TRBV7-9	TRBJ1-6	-	TGTGCCAGCAGCTTAGCACCAGGGGAGGGGACCCTCTATAATTCACCCCTCCACTTT	CASSLAPGEGTLYNSPLHF
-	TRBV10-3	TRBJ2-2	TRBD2	TGTGCCATCAGTGAGTCCCTAGCGGCCACCGGGGAGCTGTTTTTT	CAISESLAATGELFF
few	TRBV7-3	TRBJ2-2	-	TGTGCCAGCAGCTTTACCGGGTCGAACACCGGGGAGCTGTTTTTT	CASSFTGSNTGELFF
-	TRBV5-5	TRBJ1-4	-	TGTGCCAGCAGCTCCGGACAGACAAATGAAAAACTGTTTTTT	CASSSGQTNEKLFF
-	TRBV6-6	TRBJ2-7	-	TGTGCCAGCAGTAGGGAGGGGGCCTACGAGCAGTACTTC	CASSREGAYEQYF
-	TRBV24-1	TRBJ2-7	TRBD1	TGTGCCACCAGTGCCTCGGACAGGGATGAAAACGAGCAGTACTTC	CATSASDRDENEQYF
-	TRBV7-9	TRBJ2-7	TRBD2	TGTGCCAGCAAGAATGGGGTAGCGGGCGAGCAGTACTTC	CASKNGVAGEQYF
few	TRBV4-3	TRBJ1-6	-	TGCGCCAGCAGCCAAGAATCCCAAAAGTTCAGTTCACCCCTCCACTTT	CASSQESQKFSSPLHF
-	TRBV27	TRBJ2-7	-	TGTGCCAGCACTCCAGGTCTCTCCTACGAGCAGTACTTC	CASTPGLSYEQYF
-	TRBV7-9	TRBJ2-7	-	TGTGCCAGCAGCCCAGGGGGGTACGAGCAGTACTTC	CASSPGGYEQYF
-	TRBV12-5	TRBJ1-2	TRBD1	TGTGCTAGTGGTTTCCAAACGATCATCGACAGGGCTGATGGCTACACCTTC	CASGFQTIIDRADGYTF
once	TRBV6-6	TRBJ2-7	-	TGTGCCAGCAGTCAAGGCATGACTGGGTTGTTGCACTTC	CASSQGMTGLLHF
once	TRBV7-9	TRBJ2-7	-	TGTGCCAGCAGCTCGGACAGTTCCTACGAGCAGTACTTC	CASSSDSSYEQYF
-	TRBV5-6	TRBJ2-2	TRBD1	TGTGCCAGCAGCTTAGGTCGGGACAGGGGCACCGGGGAGCTGTTTTTT	CASSLGRDRGTGELFF
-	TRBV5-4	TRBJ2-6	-	TGTGCCAGCAGCTTGGACATTCCTGGGGCCAACGTCCTGACTTTC	CASSLDIPGANVLTF
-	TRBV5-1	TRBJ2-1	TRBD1	TGCGCCAGCAGCTTGGGGACAGGGTCCCTCAATGAGCAGTTCTTC	CASSLGTGSLNEQFF
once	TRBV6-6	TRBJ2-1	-	TGTGCCAGCAGTCCCCCGGGCAGGGGTGGTTACAATGAGCAGTTCTTC	CASSPPGRGGYNEQFF
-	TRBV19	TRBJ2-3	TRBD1	TGTGCCAGTAGTACCACAGGGGGCCCCCCCACAGATACGCAGTATTTT	CASSTTGGPPTDTQYF
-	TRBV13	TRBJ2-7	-	TGTGCCAGCAGCTTAGACGGGAGCTCCTACGAGCAGTACTTC	CASSLDGSSYEQYF
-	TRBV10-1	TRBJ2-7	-	TGCGCCAGCAGTGCAGGAAACGAGCAGTACTTC	CASSAGNEQYF
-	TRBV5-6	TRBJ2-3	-	TGTGCCAGCAGCTTGGGCGGGCGCACAGATACGCAGTATTTT	CASSLGGRTDTQYF